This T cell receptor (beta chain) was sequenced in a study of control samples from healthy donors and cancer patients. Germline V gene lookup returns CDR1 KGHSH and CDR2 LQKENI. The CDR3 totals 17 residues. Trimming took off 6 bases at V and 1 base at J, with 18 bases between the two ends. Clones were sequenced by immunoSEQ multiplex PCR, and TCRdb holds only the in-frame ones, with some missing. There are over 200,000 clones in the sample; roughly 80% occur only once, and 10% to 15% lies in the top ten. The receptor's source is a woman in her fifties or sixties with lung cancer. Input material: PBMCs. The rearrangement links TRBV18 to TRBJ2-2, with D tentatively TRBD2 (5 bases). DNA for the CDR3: TGTGCCAGCTCGAGGGTCTGGGCGGAGATGAACACCGGGGAGCTGTTTTTT. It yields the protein CASSRVWAEMNTGELFF.